This TCR beta chain derives from a study of blood T cells in healthy people across ages. The donors, aged roughly 6 to 90, were healthy Caucasians from Russia. PCR was performed a second time for about 6 to 12 cycles using a sample-barcoded 5' primer and a J-beta primer mix. Samples each returned at least 2.5 million CDR3-containing paired-end reads. Each CDR3 protein is one row after TCRdb ran MiXCR on the 5' RACE reads. The data show roughly 1,500,000 distinct CDR3 sequences, 30% to 40% seen once. Trimming shortened V by 5 bases and J by 5 bases, and 13 bases separated the two germline ends. Germline CDR1 is DFQATT and CDR2 is SNEGSKA (reference sequence). The CDR3 is 13 amino acids.

The receptor was derived from a woman between 25 and 40 years old in good health. Sequencing was performed on blood. The chain uses TRBV20-1 and TRBJ1-5, with D possibly being TRBD1 (5 bases). CDR3 DNA: TGCAGTGCTGGAGGCGGAGGGGATCAGCCCCAGCATTTT. Protein product: CSAGGGGDQPQHF.